What follows is one T cell receptor (beta chain) and its context. The sample is drawn from a study of blood T cell repertoires in COVID-19. Study overall: There were acute and convalescent COVID-19 samples, and they came from the United States, Italy and Spain. PBMCs, B-cell-depleted T cells, or T cells provided the cDNA or gDNA that made up the material.

Authors' analysis steps: Nucleated cell number was recorded as an estimate derived from reference gene primer amplification. The protocol was immunoSEQ multiplex PCR, while the TCRdb copy is restricted to in-frame clones and leaves out a portion. V, J and clone size are taken as reported in that table, and D and trimming were inferred from the DNA itself. Altogether 120,000 or so clones are present, 88% being singletons, with the ten largest covering approximately 8%. The clonotype was recovered from a man aged 45-65 years with acute or convalescent COVID-19. Sequencing input: peripheral blood.

CDR3 bases: TGTGCCAGCAGTGGACAGGACAGACAAACCGGGGAGCTGTTTTTT. It codes for CASSGQDRQTGELFF. The genes are TRBV2 and TRBJ2-2; possible D gene TRBD1, 6 bases. Germline V gene lookup returns CDR1 SNHLY and CDR2 FYNNEI. Trimming removed 4 bases from V and 5 bases from J, with 14 bases in between. CDR3 length: 15 residues.